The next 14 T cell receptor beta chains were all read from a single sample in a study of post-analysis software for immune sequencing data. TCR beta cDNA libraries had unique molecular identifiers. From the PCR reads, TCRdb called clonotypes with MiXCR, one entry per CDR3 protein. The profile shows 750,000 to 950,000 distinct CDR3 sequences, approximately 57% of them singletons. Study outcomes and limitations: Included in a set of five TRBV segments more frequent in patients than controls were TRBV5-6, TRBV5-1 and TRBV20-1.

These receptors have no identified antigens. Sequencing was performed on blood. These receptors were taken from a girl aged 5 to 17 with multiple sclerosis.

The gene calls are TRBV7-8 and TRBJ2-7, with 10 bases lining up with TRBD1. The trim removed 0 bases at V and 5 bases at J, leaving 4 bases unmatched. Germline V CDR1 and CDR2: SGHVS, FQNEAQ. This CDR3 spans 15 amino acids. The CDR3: CASSLAWTGGDEQYF. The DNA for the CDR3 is TGTGCCAGCAGCTTAGCTTGGACAGGGGGGGACGAGCAGTACTTC.

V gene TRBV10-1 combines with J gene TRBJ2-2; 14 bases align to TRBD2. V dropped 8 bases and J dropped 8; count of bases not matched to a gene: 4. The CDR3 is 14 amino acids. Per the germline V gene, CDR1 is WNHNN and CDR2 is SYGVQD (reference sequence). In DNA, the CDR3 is TGCGCCAGCCGGGGGACTAGCGGGAGTGGGGAGCTGTTTTTT. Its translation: CASRGTSGSGELFF.

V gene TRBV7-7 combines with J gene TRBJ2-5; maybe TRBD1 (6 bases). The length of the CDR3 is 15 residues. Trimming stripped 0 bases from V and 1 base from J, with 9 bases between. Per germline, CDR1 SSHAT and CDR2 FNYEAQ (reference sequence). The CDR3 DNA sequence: TGTGCCAGCAGCTTAGCTCCGGACAGCCAAGAGACCCAGTACTTC. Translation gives CASSLAPDSQETQYF.

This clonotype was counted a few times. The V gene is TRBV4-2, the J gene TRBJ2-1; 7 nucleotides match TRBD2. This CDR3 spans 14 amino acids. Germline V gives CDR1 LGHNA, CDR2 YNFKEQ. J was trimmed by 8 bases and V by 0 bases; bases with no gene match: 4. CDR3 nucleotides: TGTGCCAGCAGCCAAGAATGGGGGGGGGATGAGCAGTTCTTC. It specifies CASSQEWGGDEQFF.

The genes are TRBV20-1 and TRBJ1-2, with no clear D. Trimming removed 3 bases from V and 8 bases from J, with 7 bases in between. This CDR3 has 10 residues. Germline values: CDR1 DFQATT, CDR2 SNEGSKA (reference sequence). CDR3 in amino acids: CSARTKGYTF. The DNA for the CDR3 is TGCAGTGCTAGGACGAAGGGCTACACCTTC.

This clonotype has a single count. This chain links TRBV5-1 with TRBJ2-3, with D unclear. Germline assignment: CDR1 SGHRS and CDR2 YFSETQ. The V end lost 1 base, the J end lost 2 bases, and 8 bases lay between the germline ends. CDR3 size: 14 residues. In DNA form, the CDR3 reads TGCGCCAGCAGCTTGTGGGCCCTCACAGATACGCAGTATTTT. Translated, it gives CASSLWALTDTQYF.

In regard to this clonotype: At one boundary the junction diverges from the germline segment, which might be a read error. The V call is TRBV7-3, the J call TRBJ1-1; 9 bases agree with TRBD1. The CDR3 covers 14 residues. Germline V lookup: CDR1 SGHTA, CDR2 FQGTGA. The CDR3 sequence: CASTGGLRNIEAFF. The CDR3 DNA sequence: TGTGCCTCCACAGGGGGCTTGAGGAACATTGAAGCTTTCTTT.

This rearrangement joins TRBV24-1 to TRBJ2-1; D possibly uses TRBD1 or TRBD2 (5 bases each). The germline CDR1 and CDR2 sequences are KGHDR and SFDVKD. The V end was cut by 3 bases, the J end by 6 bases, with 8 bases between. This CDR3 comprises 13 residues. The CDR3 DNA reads TGTGCCACCAGTGATGGGGACCGCAATGAGCAGTTCTTC. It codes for CATSDGDRNEQFF.

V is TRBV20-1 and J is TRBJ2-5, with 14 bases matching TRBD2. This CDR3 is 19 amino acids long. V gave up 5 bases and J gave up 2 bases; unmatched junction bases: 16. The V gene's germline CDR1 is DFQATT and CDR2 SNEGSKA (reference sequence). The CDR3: CSARGLAGVAQTLQETQYF. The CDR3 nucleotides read TGCAGTGCTCGGGGACTAGCGGGAGTTGCCCAGACTTTACAAGAGACCCAGTACTTC.

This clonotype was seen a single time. CDR3 DNA sequence: TGCAGTTGCGCCGCCCGGGACGGCTACTATGGCTACACCTTC. This sequence encodes CSCAARDGYYGYTF. This sequence joins TRBV20-1 and TRBJ1-2; D is possibly TRBD1 (5 bases). V shed 8 bases and J shed 3 bases, with 19 bases lying between them. This CDR3 has 14 amino acids. Germline CDR1 reads DFQATT; CDR2 reads SNEGSKA (reference sequence).

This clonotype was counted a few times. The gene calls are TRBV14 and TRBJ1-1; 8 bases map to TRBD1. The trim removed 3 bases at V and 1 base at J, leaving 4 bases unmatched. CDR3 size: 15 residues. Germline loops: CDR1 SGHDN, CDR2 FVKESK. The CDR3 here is CASSQGQGANTEAFF. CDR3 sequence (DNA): TGTGCCAGCAGCCAGGGCCAGGGGGCGAACACTGAAGCTTTCTTT.

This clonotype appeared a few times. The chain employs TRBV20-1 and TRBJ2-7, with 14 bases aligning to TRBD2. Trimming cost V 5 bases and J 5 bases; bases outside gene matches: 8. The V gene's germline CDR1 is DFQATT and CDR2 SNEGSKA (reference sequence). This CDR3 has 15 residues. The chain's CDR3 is CSAPGLAGVRDEQYF. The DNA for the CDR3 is TGCAGTGCTCCGGGACTAGCGGGAGTACGGGACGAGCAGTACTTC.

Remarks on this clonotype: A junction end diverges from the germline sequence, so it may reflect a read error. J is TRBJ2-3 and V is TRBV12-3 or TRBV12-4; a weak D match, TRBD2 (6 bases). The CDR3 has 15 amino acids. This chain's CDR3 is CACSLEEGRTDTQYF. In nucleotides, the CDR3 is TGTGCCTGCAGTTTAGAGGAGGGTCGGACAGATACGCAGTATTTT.

CDR3 loop: CATSRDRLAGGLQETQYF. The CDR3 DNA follows: TGTGCCACCAGCAGAGATCGGTTAGCGGGAGGGCTGCAAGAGACCCAGTACTTC. The chain couples TRBV15 to TRBJ2-5, with 11 bases identical to TRBD2. The CDR3 is made up of 18 amino acids. J lost 2 bases, V lost 0 bases, and 8 bases had no gene match. The V gene's germline CDR1 is LNHNV and CDR2 YYDKDF (reference sequence). The full variable domain, in which reference TRBV15 and TRBJ2-5 provide the parts outside the CDR3, is DAMVIQNPRYQVTQFGKPVTLSCSQTLNHNVMYWYQQKSSQAPKLLFHYYDKDFNNEADTPDNFQSRRPNTSFCFLDIRSPGLGDTAMYLCATSRDRLAGGLQETQYFGPGTRLLVL.